This passage covers 20 T cell receptor beta chains from one sample sequenced in a study of blood T cell repertoires in COVID-19. TCRdb's copy holds only in-frame clones and misses some; the assay was immunoSEQ multiplex PCR. Among over 250,000 clones listed, 70% to 90% were seen once. Source material: PBMCs or T cells enriched from blood (not recorded which). These receptors all come from a woman in her twenties or thirties who had recovered from COVID-19.

This chain joins TRBV19 and TRBJ1-2; weak D call: TRBD1 (5 bases). CDR3 size: 15 residues. V dropped 2 bases and J dropped 4 bases, with 14 bases sitting between them. The germline V gene encodes CDR1 LNHDA and CDR2 SQIVND (reference sequence). CDR3 loop: CASSIPDTTPYGYTF. In DNA form, the CDR3 reads TGTGCCAGTAGTATACCGGACACGACACCCTATGGCTACACCTTC.

V and J are TRBV21-1 and TRBJ2-2; TRBD2, the table's D call, lacks a check against the DNA. TRBV21-1 corresponds to a pseudogene. CDR3 size: 13 residues. In nucleotides, the CDR3 is TGTGCCAGCAGCAAAGGAGGCACCGGGGAGCTGTTTTTT. It specifies CASSKGGTGELFF.

V usage is TRBV2 and J usage is TRBJ1-2, with D hard to call. V shed 2 bases and J shed 5 bases, with 18 bases lying between them. Germline V lookup: CDR1 SNHLY, CDR2 FYNNEI. The CDR3 runs to 16 residues. CDR3 sequence: CASSERASRAMYGYTF. CDR3 DNA sequence: TGTGCCAGCAGTGAAAGGGCGTCGAGGGCCATGTATGGCTACACCTTC.

This sequence joins TRBV7-2 and TRBJ2-4; D not resolved. The CDR3 loop spans 15 amino acids. CDR1 SGHTA and CDR2 FQGNSA come from the germline V gene. The germline V and J ends were trimmed by 3 bases and 0 bases, with 9 bases remaining between them. The CDR3 DNA reads as TGTGCCAGCAGCTTGACATCCCTAGCCAAAAACATTCAGTACTTC. Its translation is CASSLTSLAKNIQYF.

V gene TRBV4-2 combines with J gene TRBJ2-5, with 10 bases matching TRBD2. Germline V gene sequence: CDR1 LGHNA, CDR2 YNFKEQ. There are 17 residues in the CDR3. V lost 2 bases, J lost 7 bases, and 13 bases stayed unmatched. CDR3 sequence (DNA): TGTGCCAGCAGCCAAATCCCCCTCCTAGCGGGGGCCCGGACCCAGTACTTC. Its protein product is CASSQIPLLAGARTQYF.

The chain employs TRBV6-5 and TRBJ2-7; the D is unclear. Trimming took off 0 bases at V and 4 bases at J, with 7 bases between the two ends. Germline V gene data show CDR1 as MNHEY and CDR2 as SVGAGI. The CDR3 runs 13 residues. Here the CDR3 DNA reads TGTGCCAGCAGTTACTCGACCGGGTACGAGCAGTACTTC. Protein product: CASSYSTGYEQYF.

The chain recombines TRBV28 with TRBJ1-1; D unclear. The CDR3 is 12 residues long. Germline values: CDR1 MDHEN, CDR2 SYDVKM. Trimming took off 5 bases at V and 0 bases at J, with 4 bases between the two ends. Written as DNA, the CDR3 is TGTGCCAGCAGTCCCTTGAACACTGAAGCTTTCTTT. This gives the protein CASSPLNTEAFF.

The chain joins TRBV6-5 to TRBJ2-5, with D tentatively TRBD1 (6 bases). The CDR3 extends over 12 amino acids. V dropped 8 bases and J dropped 5 bases, with 12 bases sitting between them. Germline assignment: CDR1 MNHEY and CDR2 SVGAGI. This CDR3 reads CASGQRGETQYF. CDR3 DNA sequence: TGTGCCAGCGGACAGAGGGGGGAGACCCAGTACTTC.

This chain joins TRBV6-5 and TRBJ2-2, with TRBD1 as a possible D gene (5 bases). The CDR3 extends over 12 amino acids. The V end lost 7 bases, the J end lost 3 bases, and 6 bases lay between the germline ends. CDR1 is MNHEY, CDR2 SVGAGI, per germline. The CDR3 loop is CASTRDTGELFF. The CDR3 DNA is TGTGCCAGCACCAGGGACACCGGGGAGCTGTTTTTT.

The chain has TRBV21-1 and TRBJ1-2; TRBD1 is the table's D call and was not checked against the DNA. TRBV21-1 is given as a pseudogene. The CDR3 is 12 residues long. CDR3 loop: CASSAGLYGYTF. The CDR3 nucleotides are TGTGCCAGCAGCGCAGGGCTCTATGGCTACACCTTC.

This chain links TRBV30 with TRBJ2-7; 8 bases match TRBD1. Germline V gene sequence: CDR1 GTSNPN, CDR2 SVGIG (reference sequence). The CDR3 extends over 11 amino acids. Written as DNA, the CDR3 is TGTGGGACAGGGTGGGGCTACGAGCAGTACTTC. Translated, it gives CGTGWGYEQYF.

The chain is built from TRBV7-2 and TRBJ1-1; the D gene is possibly TRBD1 (6 bases). CDR3 length: 15 amino acids. Trimming pared 1 base from V and 8 bases from J, leaving 17 bases between. The V gene's germline CDR1 is SGHTA and CDR2 FQGNSA. The CDR3 region has the DNA TGTGCCAGCAGCTTAGGGGGGCAGCCCAACTTCGAAGCTTTCTTT. Protein sequence: CASSLGGQPNFEAFF. Full variable domain (missing parts from reference TRBV7-2 and TRBJ1-1): GAGVSQSPSNKVTEKGKDVELRCDPISGHTALYWYRQSLGQGLEFLIYFQGNSAPDKSGLPSDRFSAERTGGSVSTLTIQRTQQEDSAVYLCASSLGGQPNFEAFFGQGTRLTVV.

This chain joins TRBV6-5 and TRBJ1-2, with TRBD1 identical over 8 bases. The J segment lost 6 bases and the V segment lost 5 bases, leaving 5 bases of the junction unmatched. Germline loops: CDR1 MNHEY, CDR2 SVGAGI. The CDR3 is made up of 13 amino acids. The CDR3 DNA follows: TGTGCCAGCAGTAGGACAGGGATCAATGGCTACACCTTC. This gives the protein CASSRTGINGYTF.

The CDR3 protein is CASSQGLSGATQPQHF. In DNA form, the CDR3 reads TGTGCCAGCAGCCAAGGGCTTTCAGGGGCCACGCAGCCCCAGCATTTT. The J gene is TRBJ1-5, the V gene TRBV3-1 (or the pseudogene TRBV3-2); perhaps TRBD1 as D (6 bases). Per the germline V gene, CDR1 is LGHDT and CDR2 is YNNKEL (reference sequence). V was pared by 1 base and J by 7 bases, with 17 bases between. This CDR3 has 16 amino acids.

The chain has TRBV6-5 and TRBJ2-3; the D gene is possibly TRBD2 (5 bases). CDR3 size: 14 residues. Germline CDR1 reads MNHEY; CDR2 reads SVGAGI. Trimming removed 5 bases at V and 5 bases at J, with 14 bases between. CDR3 bases: TGTGCCAGCAGTAGTCTAGCTTACGGAGATACGCAGTATTTT. Its protein product is CASSSLAYGDTQYF.

The chain combines TRBV16 with TRBJ1-6; D is perhaps TRBD1 (5 bases). Between the trimmed V and J ends, which lost 2 bases and 2 bases, there was a span of 10 bases. This CDR3 has 16 residues. Germline-derived CDR1 and CDR2 are KGHSY and FQNENV. The CDR3 reads CASSQRGGTYNSPLHF. Here the CDR3 DNA reads TGTGCCAGCAGCCAACGCGGGGGAACCTATAATTCACCCCTCCACTTT.

This sequence joins TRBV19 and TRBJ1-1, with no clear D. CDR3 length: 14 residues. CDR1 and CDR2 (germline): LNHDA, SQIVND (reference sequence). Trimming removed 0 bases from V and 5 bases from J, with 10 bases in between. CDR3 nucleotides: TGTGCCAGTAGTATAGACCGGAGAGGGACTGAAGCTTTCTTT. Amino acid sequence: CASSIDRRGTEAFF.

The rearrangement joins TRBV30 to TRBJ2-5; a weak D match, TRBD2 (6 bases). CDR3 size: 13 residues. Germline CDR1 GTSNPN, CDR2 SVGIG (reference sequence). V lost 3 bases and J 7 bases, leaving 15 bases between the germline ends. The CDR3 region is CAWRRQGLTTQYF. As DNA, the CDR3 is TGTGCCTGGAGGAGGCAGGGACTTACGACCCAGTACTTC. The full variable domain, in which reference TRBV30 and TRBJ2-5 provide the parts outside the CDR3, is SQTIHQWPATLVQPVGSPLSLECTVEGTSNPNLYWYRQAAGRGLQLLFYSVGIGQISSEVPQNLSASRPQDRQFILSSKKLLLSDSGFYLCAWRRQGLTTQYFGPGTRLLVL.

This rearrangement joins TRBV30 to TRBJ2-3, with 8 bases identical to TRBD2. Germline assignment: CDR1 GTSNPN and CDR2 SVGIG (reference sequence). This CDR3 contains 15 residues. The V gene end was trimmed by 0 bases and the J gene end by 4 bases; junction bases not matched to a gene: 6. The CDR3 spells CAWSVGGGRADTQYF. DNA of the CDR3: TGTGCCTGGAGTGTAGGCGGGGGGAGGGCAGATACGCAGTATTTT. The complete variable domain, with remaining parts taken from reference TRBV30 and TRBJ2-3, reads SQTIHQWPATLVQPVGSPLSLECTVEGTSNPNLYWYRQAAGRGLQLLFYSVGIGQISSEVPQNLSASRPQDRQFILSSKKLLLSDSGFYLCAWSVGGGRADTQYFGPGTRLTVL.

This chain connects TRBV4-1 to TRBJ2-1; D might be TRBD2 (5 bases). Trimming shortened V by 4 bases and J by 0 bases, and 10 bases separated the two germline ends. The germline CDR1 and CDR2 sequences are MGHRA and YSYEKL. The CDR3 loop spans 15 amino acids. In nucleotides, the CDR3 is TGCGCCAGCAGCCCCGCCGGACTCTCCTACAATGAGCAGTTCTTC. Its protein product is CASSPAGLSYNEQFF.